This paragraph covers one TCR beta chain sequence. This record belongs to a study of blood T cell repertoires in COVID-19. V shed 0 bases, J shed 10 bases, and the junction held 4 bases outside the gene matches. This CDR3 contains 15 residues. CDR1 is LNHNV and CDR2 is YYDKDF in the germline V gene (reference sequence). In the study's own analysis: Nucleated cell counts were estimated from reference gene primer amplification. The assay was immunoSEQ multiplex PCR, and TCRdb's table has in-frame clones only and misses some. V and J calls and clone size are given by that table; D and trimming were obtained from the DNA. The sample contains 150,000 to 200,000 clones, 80% to 90% of which appear only once.

This TCR was sampled from a man in his 60s with acute or convalescent COVID-19. The sample taken for sequencing was peripheral blood. The V call is TRBV15, the J call TRBJ2-1; 12 bases match TRBD2. The CDR3 sequence: CATSRETSGREEQFF. DNA for the CDR3: TGTGCCACCAGCAGAGAGACTAGCGGGAGAGAGGAGCAGTTCTTC.